The next 6 T cell receptor beta chains were all read from a single sample in a study of cytomegalovirus exposure and HLA in healthy donors. With 60 Vbeta and 13 Jbeta primers, the PCR was carried out. Profiling relied on immunoSEQ multiplex PCR, and the TCRdb table lists in-frame clones only, not all of them. The table records 90,000 to 100,000 clones, 76% of them present only once. The specimen was PBMCs. The origin of the receptors is a man aged 35 to 55 in good health and CMV-seronegative.

The V gene is TRBV19, the J gene TRBJ1-5, with 8 bases aligning to TRBD1. V shed 7 bases, J shed 2 bases, and the junction held 7 bases outside the gene matches. This CDR3 region has 15 residues. Germline CDR1 LNHDA, CDR2 SQIVND (reference sequence). CDR3 in amino acids: CASTIGQGGNQPQHF. For the CDR3, the DNA is TGTGCCAGTACCATCGGACAGGGTGGCAATCAGCCCCAGCATTTT.

This sequence joins TRBV5-4 and TRBJ1-1, with 9 positions matching TRBD1. The CDR3 length is 13 residues. Germline V gives CDR1 SGHNT, CDR2 YYREEE (reference sequence). V was pared by 4 bases and J by 9 bases, with 7 bases of the junction left unmatched. The CDR3 DNA follows: TGTGCCAGCAGCACGGGACAGGGAACCAAAGCTTTCTTT. Its protein product is CASSTGQGTKAFF.

This chain joins TRBV27 and TRBJ2-2; D is undetermined. Germline lookup yields CDR1 MNHEY and CDR2 SMNVEV (reference sequence). Trimming pared 5 bases from V and 7 bases from J, leaving 2 bases between. The CDR3 covers 10 residues. CDR3 region: CASSRGELFF. For the CDR3, the DNA is TGTGCCAGCAGTCGCGGGGAGCTGTTTTTT.

The rearrangement links TRBV5-1 to TRBJ1-1, with 9 positions matching TRBD1. Germline lookup yields CDR1 SGHRS and CDR2 YFSETQ. The CDR3 loop spans 13 amino acids. V lost 4 bases and J lost 5; bases outside the gene matches: 3. The CDR3 DNA is TGCGCCAGCAGCGGGACAGGGTTTACTGAAGCTTTCTTT. This sequence encodes CASSGTGFTEAFF.

The CDR3 DNA reads TGTGCCAGCAGTGAGGGCAGGGCGCTTGGCTACACCTTC. It yields the protein CASSEGRALGYTF. This chain uses TRBV2 with TRBJ1-2, with D perhaps TRBD1 (5 bases). The CDR3 is made up of 13 amino acids. Germline assignment: CDR1 SNHLY and CDR2 FYNNEI. Trimming removed 3 bases at V and 7 bases at J, with 12 bases between.

This chain joins TRBV10-3 and TRBJ1-1; 10 bases match TRBD1. The CDR3 sequence is 14 residues long. V shed 7 bases and J 1 base; nucleotides not matched to a gene: 3. The germline V gene has CDR1 ENHRY and CDR2 SYGVKD. CDR3 in amino acids: CAITRQGANTEAFF. As DNA, the CDR3 is TGTGCCATCACCCGACAGGGGGCGAACACTGAAGCTTTCTTT.